One sample yielded the 5 T cell receptor beta chains listed below, sequenced in a study of T cell responses to AZD1222 COVID-19 vaccine. Profiled with immunoSEQ multiplex PCR; TCRdb holds only in-frame clones, not every one. The table shows approximately 210,000 clones, with roughly 94% occurring only once. The sample consisted of peripheral blood, taken 28 days after the second dose of the MenACWY control vaccine. These receptor sequences come from an adult who received the MenACWY meningococcal vaccine as a control.

The chain couples TRBV12-5 to TRBJ2-4, with D uncertain. The CDR3 loop spans 16 amino acids. Trimming stripped 6 bases from V and 0 bases from J, with 15 bases between. Per germline, CDR1 LGHNT and CDR2 FRNRAP. The CDR3 loop reads CASGVSESLAKNIQYF. CDR3 DNA sequence: TGTGCTAGTGGGGTATCGGAGAGTTTAGCCAAAAACATTCAGTACTTC.

The J gene is TRBJ2-3, the V gene TRBV29-1; possibly TRBD2 for D (5 bases). The CDR3 runs 17 residues. Germline assignment: CDR1 SQVTM and CDR2 ANQGSEA. V lost 2 bases, J lost 0 bases, and 18 bases lay in between. The CDR3 nucleotides are TGCAGCGTTGAATTAACGGGGTCCCGGTATAGCACAGATACGCAGTATTTT. It translates to CSVELTGSRYSTDTQYF.

V and J are TRBV27 and TRBJ2-7, with D possibly being TRBD1 (6 bases). Germline CDR1 reads MNHEY; CDR2 reads SMNVEV (reference sequence). The CDR3 loop spans 17 amino acids. The V end was cut by 5 bases, the J end by 1 base, with 21 bases between. DNA of the CDR3: TGTGCCAGCAGTCAACACCTAGCAGGGGCGAAGTCCTACGAGCAGTACTTC. Translated, it gives CASSQHLAGAKSYEQYF.

The chain carries TRBV19 and TRBJ1-3; the D gene is possibly TRBD1 (5 bases). Germline CDR1 reads LNHDA; CDR2 reads SQIVND (reference sequence). The CDR3 extends over 16 amino acids. V was shortened by 3 bases and J by 0 bases, with 12 bases between the two germline ends. This CDR3 reads CASSIVDSYSGNTIYF. The CDR3 DNA is TGTGCCAGTAGTATCGTAGACAGCTACTCTGGAAACACCATATATTTT.

This chain connects TRBV5-1 to TRBJ2-1; D is unclear. Looked up from germline, CDR1 is SGHRS and CDR2 is YFSETQ. V was cut by 0 bases and J by 9 bases, with 13 bases left in between. The CDR3 extends over 14 amino acids. CDR3 nucleotides: TGCGCCAGCAGCTTGGGCGGCGCTGCTGGTGAGCAGTTCTTC. The encoded protein is CASSLGGAAGEQFF.